This T cell receptor beta chain was retrieved from a study of T cells after yellow fever vaccination. In the study overall: Preparation of the low-cell-number fractions used SMART-Seq v4 Ultra Low Input.

The CDR3 covers 12 residues. Trimming cost V 5 bases and J 4 bases, with 8 bases left between them. This clonotype was detected ten times or more. Antigen specificity is unknown. Study-wide results and caveats: At approximately 95% for CD4 and over 80% for CD8, most primary-vaccination clones showed up again after the booster.

TCRdb re-called the 5' RACE reads with MiXCR, one entry per CDR3 protein. The sample has more than 65,000 distinct CDR3 sequences, about 6% seen once. The clonotype originates from a man aged 18 to 30 who received the YFV17D yellow fever vaccine. The chain is built from TRBV12-3 or TRBV12-4 and TRBJ1-2; D uncertain. The sample consisted of CD4+ T cells sorted from PBMCs, taken roughly 14 days after the first yellow fever vaccination. The CDR3 DNA sequence: TGTGCCAGCAGTGATACGGGCTATGGCTACACCTTC. Its translation: CASSDTGYGYTF.